These 24 T cell receptor beta chains share one sample of origin, sequenced in a study of human T cells and chemical hapten exposure. TCRdb ran MiXCR on the RACE reads and lists one entry per CDR3 protein. The data show 84,000 or so distinct CDR3 sequences, with roughly 10% seen just once and approximately 2.3% held by the top ten. As to time point: patch test 2, 6 weeks after DPC sensitization. Regarding treatment: therapeutic diphenylcyclopropenone sensitization with weekly scalp DPC. The input for sequencing was whole blood, taken in connection with sensitization to the hapten diphenylcyclopropenone (DPC). The receptors derive from a young woman with alopecia areata. Some clones in this sample may be carry-over from other donors' samples.

To note about this clonotype: Mismatch with germline at one junction end may stem from a read error. The chain carries TRBV2 and TRBJ1-3; 7 nucleotides line up with TRBD1. Germline CDR1 SNHLY, CDR2 FYNNEI. The CDR3 covers 15 residues. The CDR3 loop is CASSWTGDTGDTIYF. The CDR3 region has the DNA TGTGCCAGCAGTTGGACAGGCGACACTGGAGACACCATATATTTT.

The chain recombines TRBV2 with TRBJ2-7; TRBD1 agrees at 7 bases. Germline V gives CDR1 SNHLY, CDR2 FYNNEI. The CDR3 is made up of 14 amino acids. The junction had 8 bases not matched to a gene; V was cut back by 6 bases and J by 3 bases. The CDR3 nucleotides are TGTGCCAGCAGCACCGGTGGGACAGACTACGAGCAGTACTTC. It translates to CASSTGGTDYEQYF.

This clonotype was seen more than once but under ten times. The chain carries TRBV10-3 and TRBJ1-1; 10 positions agree with TRBD1. Trimming cost V 2 bases and J 5 bases; bases outside gene matches: 8. The CDR3 has 16 residues. The germline CDR1 and CDR2 sequences are ENHRY and SYGVKD. The CDR3 loop is CAISEQMGTGATEAFF. CDR3 coding DNA: TGTGCCATCAGTGAGCAAATGGGGACAGGGGCGACTGAAGCTTTCTTT.

The rearrangement joins TRBV5-4 to TRBJ2-7; tentative D call: TRBD2 (6 bases). This CDR3 contains 13 residues. Trimming left V 1 base short and J 6 bases short, with 11 bases between. Germline V gene data show CDR1 as SGHNT and CDR2 as YYREEE (reference sequence). The CDR3 bases are TGTGCCAGCAGCTTGCAACCCGGGGGCGAGCAGTACTTC. The encoded protein is CASSLQPGGEQYF.

This chain connects TRBV19 to TRBJ1-4, with 8 bases aligning to TRBD1. The J segment lost 7 bases and the V segment lost 3 bases, leaving 7 bases of the junction unmatched. The CDR3 loop spans 15 amino acids. CDR1 LNHDA and CDR2 SQIVND come from the germline V gene (reference sequence). As DNA, the CDR3 is TGTGCCAGTAGTATCCCAGGGGGCAGGGGTGAAAAACTGTTTTTT. Protein product: CASSIPGGRGEKLFF.

This clonotype was detected many times. The rearrangement uses TRBV29-1 and TRBJ2-1; D is possibly TRBD2 (6 bases). V gave up 0 bases and J gave up 9 bases, with 18 bases separating them. CDR1 and CDR2 (germline): SQVTM, ANQGSEA. This CDR3 is built from 15 residues. CDR3 sequence (DNA): TGCAGCGTTGAAGAGATGGGAGGTGGGGAAGGTGAGCAGTTCTTC. Its translation is CSVEEMGGGEGEQFF.

This clonotype was recorded at least ten times. The chain carries TRBV9 and TRBJ2-3; TRBD2 matches 12 bases. Germline CDR1 SGDLS, CDR2 YYNGEE. With 2 bases clipped from V and 6 bases from J, the junction kept 1 base outside the gene matches. There are 14 residues in the CDR3. The CDR3 is CASSVGTSGDTQYF. CDR3 bases: TGTGCCAGCAGCGTCGGGACTAGCGGGGATACGCAGTATTTT.

This clonotype was counted ten times or more. This chain joins TRBV4-1 and TRBJ2-1; 9 nucleotides align to TRBD1. Germline V gives CDR1 MGHRA, CDR2 YSYEKL. The CDR3 sequence is 15 residues long. Losses at the gene ends were 4 bases for V and 6 bases for J; bases not matched to a gene: 7. The CDR3, as DNA: TGCGCCAGCAGCCCATTGGGGACAGGGTCCAATGAGCAGTTCTTC. Protein sequence: CASSPLGTGSNEQFF.

The chain joins TRBV7-3 to TRBJ2-1; 9 nucleotides agree with TRBD2. The germline V gene has CDR1 SGHTA and CDR2 FQGTGA. The ends lost 4 bases at V and 4 bases at J; junction bases unmatched: 8. The CDR3 spans 16 residues. CDR3 region: CASSSAPAGGYNEQFF. The CDR3 nucleotides read TGTGCCAGCAGCTCGGCCCCAGCGGGGGGTTACAATGAGCAGTTCTTC.

The gene calls are TRBV6-5 and TRBJ2-1; 7 bases agree with TRBD1. Germline CDR1 and CDR2: MNHEY and SVGAGI. The CDR3 is made up of 12 amino acids. Germline trimming cut 10 bases from V and 5 bases from J; bases unmatched to any gene: 5. The CDR3 DNA sequence: TGTGCCATAGGGGACAGACACAATGAGCAGTTCTTC. This gives the protein CAIGDRHNEQFF.

This clonotype was seen many times. The chain joins TRBV4-3 to TRBJ2-1, with D perhaps matching TRBD2 (6 bases). Germline V lookup: CDR1 LGHNA, CDR2 YSLEER. Trimming pared 0 bases from V and 13 bases from J, leaving 13 bases between. This CDR3 has 13 residues. The DNA for the CDR3 is TGCGCCAGCAGCCAAGATCCGCGCGGGGTACAGTTCTTC. Residues: CASSQDPRGVQFF.

The rearrangement uses TRBV28 and TRBJ1-1; unclear D gene. The CDR3 is made up of 12 amino acids. Between the trimmed V and J ends, which lost 4 bases and 5 bases, there was a span of 8 bases. Germline CDR1 MDHEN, CDR2 SYDVKM. The CDR3 sequence: CASSSPRTEAFF. As DNA, the CDR3 is TGTGCCAGCAGTTCCCCGCGGACTGAAGCTTTCTTT.

Ten or more counts support this clonotype. This chain joins TRBV29-1 and TRBJ2-4; D may correspond to TRBD1 or TRBD2 (5 bases each). CDR3 length: 12 amino acids. Germline values: CDR1 SQVTM, CDR2 ANQGSEA. Trimming stripped 4 bases from V and 9 bases from J, with 13 bases between. CDR3 residues: CSVARDDGIQYF. The CDR3 bases are TGCAGCGTTGCCCGGGACGACGGCATTCAGTACTTC. Together with reference TRBV29-1 and TRBJ2-4, the CDR3 gives the full variable domain: SAVISQKPSRDICQRGTSLTIQCQVDSQVTMMFWYRQQPGQSLTLIATANQGSEATYESGFVIDKFPISRPNLTFSTLTVSNMSPEDSSIYLCSVARDDGIQYFGAGTRLSVL.

This clonotype has ten or more counts. The chain links TRBV2 to TRBJ2-2, with TRBD2 matching over 12 bases. Germline V lookup: CDR1 SNHLY, CDR2 FYNNEI. The CDR3 length is 14 residues. The V and J ends lost 8 bases and 7 bases, in that order; junction bases with no gene match: 5. CDR3 coding DNA: TGTGCCAGCCGACTAGCGGGAGTGAGCGGGGAGCTGTTTTTT. It yields the protein CASRLAGVSGELFF.

This clonotype has at least ten counts. CDR3 protein: CSVEGGGWGTEAFF. CDR3 sequence (DNA): TGCAGCGTCGAGGGTGGCGGTTGGGGCACTGAAGCTTTCTTT. The chain employs TRBV29-1 and TRBJ1-1; no firm D call. V was trimmed by 6 bases and J by 4 bases, leaving 18 bases between them. Germline V CDR1 and CDR2: SQVTM, ANQGSEA. The length of the CDR3 is 14 residues.

This clonotype has a count of ten or more. V and J are TRBV2 and TRBJ2-1; the match to TRBD2 covers 11 bases. The CDR3 loop spans 17 amino acids. Looked up from germline, CDR1 is SNHLY and CDR2 is FYNNEI. Unmatched junction bases numbered 9, after V lost 6 bases and J lost 2 bases. The CDR3 loop reads CASSRLAGLPTYNEQFF. In DNA form, the CDR3 reads TGTGCCAGCAGCAGACTAGCGGGGCTACCCACCTACAATGAGCAGTTCTTC.

This clonotype has ten or more counts. The chain uses TRBV18 and TRBJ2-1; weak D call: TRBD2 (5 bases). The germline V gene encodes CDR1 KGHSH and CDR2 LQKENI. Trimming cost V 2 bases and J 3 bases, with 11 bases left between them. This CDR3 comprises 15 residues. This CDR3 is CASSPVHGNYNEQFF. CDR3 nucleotide sequence: TGTGCCAGCTCACCAGTTCACGGGAACTACAATGAGCAGTTCTTC.

Many counts were recorded for this clonotype. The CDR3 here is CASSRDRLSGNTIYF. The CDR3 coding sequence is TGCGCCAGCAGCCGGGACAGGCTCTCTGGAAACACCATATATTTT. The chain employs TRBV5-1 and TRBJ1-3; TRBD1 matches 8 bases. The CDR3 is made up of 15 amino acids. Germline trimming cut 4 bases from V and 0 bases from J; bases unmatched to any gene: 3. Germline V CDR1 and CDR2: SGHRS, YFSETQ.

The sample holds a few counts of this clonotype. This chain joins TRBV5-1 and TRBJ2-7; D perhaps matches TRBD1 (6 bases). The CDR3 length is 14 residues. The V gene's germline CDR1 is SGHRS and CDR2 YFSETQ. Trimming removed 3 bases from V and 6 bases from J, with 16 bases in between. The DNA of the CDR3 is TGCGCCAGCAGCTCCGACAGGTGGGGCGCCGAGCAGTACTTC. This codes for CASSSDRWGAEQYF.

This clonotype was seen a handful of times. V and J are TRBV6-2 or TRBV6-3 and TRBJ1-4; D is undetermined. CDR1 is MNHEY and CDR2 is SVGEGT in the germline V gene. This CDR3 contains 11 residues. Trimming stripped 6 bases from V and 5 bases from J, with 4 bases between. The DNA for the CDR3 is TGTGCCAGCAGGGGAAATGAAAAACTGTTTTTT. Amino acid sequence: CASRGNEKLFF.

This clonotype appeared many times. V usage is TRBV6-5 and J usage is TRBJ1-6; D is ambiguous. CDR1 is MNHEY and CDR2 is SVGAGI in the germline V gene. V lost 6 bases to trimming and J lost 7 bases, with 22 bases between them. The length of the CDR3 is 17 residues. In DNA form, the CDR3 reads TGTGCCAGCAGCACAATTTCCGTGGGCTCGAGGAATTCACCCCTCCACTTT. Its protein is CASSTISVGSRNSPLHF.

This clonotype was detected many times. The J gene is TRBJ1-4, the V gene TRBV12-3 or TRBV12-4, with D perhaps matching TRBD1 (5 bases). The V end lost 7 bases, the J end lost 8 bases, and 17 bases lay between the germline ends. The CDR3 extends over 14 amino acids. The CDR3 spells CASKLGTGNEKLFF. The CDR3 DNA reads as TGTGCCAGCAAACTCGGGACGGGAAACGAAAAACTGTTTTTT.

V and J are TRBV5-4 and TRBJ2-6, with D perhaps assigned TRBD1 or TRBD2 (6 bases each). Germline lookup yields CDR1 SGHNT and CDR2 YYREEE (reference sequence). Trimming stripped 4 bases from V and 2 bases from J, with 19 bases between. The CDR3 has 18 amino acids. As DNA, the CDR3 is TGTGCCAGCAGCCCCCTTGGAGGGGGATTCCCTGGGGCCAACGTCCTGACTTTC. It specifies CASSPLGGGFPGANVLTF.

This clonotype was counted a few times. The CDR3 is CSVAYTYEQYF. Written as DNA, the CDR3 is TGCAGCGTTGCCTACACCTACGAGCAGTACTTC. The V and J genes are TRBV29-1 and TRBJ2-7; no reliable D call. The germline gives CDR1 SQVTM, CDR2 ANQGSEA. Trimming cost V 4 bases and J 2 bases, with 6 bases left between them. This CDR3 spans 11 amino acids.